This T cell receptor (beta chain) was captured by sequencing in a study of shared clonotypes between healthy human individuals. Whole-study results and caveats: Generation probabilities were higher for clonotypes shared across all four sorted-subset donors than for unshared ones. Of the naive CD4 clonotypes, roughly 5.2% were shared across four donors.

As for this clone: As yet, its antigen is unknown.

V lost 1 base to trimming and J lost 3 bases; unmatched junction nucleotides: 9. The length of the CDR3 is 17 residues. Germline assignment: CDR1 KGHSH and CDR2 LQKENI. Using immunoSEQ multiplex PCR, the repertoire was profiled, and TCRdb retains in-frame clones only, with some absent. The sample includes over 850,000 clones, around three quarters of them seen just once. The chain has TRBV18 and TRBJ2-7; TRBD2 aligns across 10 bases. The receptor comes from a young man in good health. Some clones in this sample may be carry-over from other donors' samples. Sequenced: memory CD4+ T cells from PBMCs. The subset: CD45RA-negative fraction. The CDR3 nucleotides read TGTGCCAGCTCACCACAACCCGGGACTAGCGAGGACTACGAGCAGTACTTC. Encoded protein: CASSPQPGTSEDYEQYF.